This T cell receptor beta chain derives from a study of CXCR3-negative and CXCR3-positive naive CD8 T cells. Regarding this clonotype: The antigen remains unidentified.

This CDR3 is 15 amino acids long. Germline values: CDR1 MNHEY, CDR2 SMNVEV (reference sequence). Study-wide results and limits: Memory cells diverged, while naive CXCR3-positive and CXCR3-negative cells had similar TRBV-TRBJ usage. More hydrophobic TRB CDR3s occurred in CXCR3-positive than in CXCR3-negative naive cells.

Libraries were UMI-labeled 5' RACE TRB cDNA. TCRdb re-called the 5' RACE reads and catalogs CDR3 proteins one per entry, DNA excluded. The sample includes 85,000 to 130,000 distinct CDR3 sequences. Phenotypically, naive CD8+ T cells corresponded to CD45RO-CCR7+CD27+CD95-. The sequencing input was naive CXCR3+ CD8+ T cells from blood. Subset of the sample: CD45RO-CCR7+CD27+CD95- naive CD8+ T cells expressing CXCR3 (TNR3+). V gene TRBV27 combines with J gene TRBJ1-6. This TCR derives from a human donor in good health. Some clones in this sample may be carry-over from other donors' samples. CDR3 region: CASSLSRGGNSPLHF.